Shown below are 14 T cell receptor beta chains from a single sample sequenced in a study of blood T cell repertoires in COVID-19. Produced via immunoSEQ multiplex PCR; TCRdb's table is partial and in-frame only. The sample lists 100,000 to 150,000 clones; 92% were seen once. The sample taken for sequencing was peripheral blood. Receptors originate from a middle-aged man with COVID-19, enrolled during active disease.

The chain carries TRBV10-1 and TRBJ1-1; D gene unclear. Trimming left V 0 bases short and J 0 bases short, with 8 bases between. This CDR3 spans 15 amino acids. Looked up from germline, CDR1 is WNHNN and CDR2 is SYGVQD (reference sequence). The CDR3 here is CASSESPELNTEAFF. In DNA form, the CDR3 reads TGCGCCAGCAGTGAGTCACCAGAATTGAACACTGAAGCTTTCTTT.

The chain employs TRBV7-2 and TRBJ1-1; D may be TRBD1 (5 bases). The CDR3 sequence is 12 residues long. Germline-derived CDR1 and CDR2 are SGHTA and FQGNSA. Trimming stripped 5 bases from V and 7 bases from J, with 11 bases between. CDR3 nucleotides: TGTGCCAGCAGCCGAACGGGGGGTGAAGCTTTCTTT. This encodes CASSRTGGEAFF.

The chain employs TRBV5-1 and TRBJ2-1; D is uncertain. Germline V lookup: CDR1 SGHRS, CDR2 YFSETQ. V was pared by 0 bases and J by 8 bases, with 9 bases between. CDR3 length: 13 residues. This chain's CDR3 is CASSLAVQDEQFF. CDR3 coding DNA: TGCGCCAGCAGCTTGGCAGTGCAGGATGAGCAGTTCTTC.

This chain uses TRBV5-1 with TRBJ2-5; 10 bases align to TRBD2. Germline V gene lookup returns CDR1 SGHRS and CDR2 YFSETQ. The CDR3 extends over 15 amino acids. With 0 bases clipped from V and 5 bases from J, the junction kept 4 bases outside the gene matches. DNA for the CDR3: TGCGCCAGCAGCTTGGCGGGACTAGCGTTGGAGACCCAGTACTTC. Protein product: CASSLAGLALETQYF.

The rearrangement joins TRBV9 to TRBJ2-5, with 7 bases lining up with TRBD1. The CDR3 is 13 residues long. Losses at the gene ends were 3 bases for V and 2 bases for J; bases not matched to a gene: 1. Germline CDR1 and CDR2: SGDLS and YYNGEE. CDR3 DNA: TGTGCCAGCAGCGAGGGGGCTCAAGAGACCCAGTACTTC. It encodes CASSEGAQETQYF.

The chain couples TRBV9 to TRBJ2-7; D gene unclear. This CDR3 has 15 amino acids. Per the germline V gene, CDR1 is SGDLS and CDR2 is YYNGEE. Trimming removed 4 bases at V and 2 bases at J, with 16 bases between. The CDR3 DNA sequence: TGTGCCAGCAGCCTATCCCCGAGACAAGCCTACGAGCAGTACTTC. Its translation is CASSLSPRQAYEQYF.

V usage is TRBV19 and J usage is TRBJ1-2, with D possibly TRBD1 on 6 matching bases. The CDR3 spans 14 residues. With 4 bases removed from V and 13 bases from J, the gap between germline ends came to 22 bases. The germline gives CDR1 LNHDA, CDR2 SQIVND (reference sequence). CDR3 nucleotide sequence: TGTGCCAGTAGTACAGAACAGGGTGGAGGTGTCTTCACCTTC. Its protein is CASSTEQGGGVFTF.

V and J are TRBV7-9 and TRBJ2-3, with a tentative D call TRBD1 (6 bases). V gave up 5 bases and J gave up 4 bases, with 19 bases separating them. Germline CDR1 is SEHNR and CDR2 is FQNEAQ (reference sequence). The CDR3 length is 16 residues. This CDR3 is CASSPQGSFSADTQYF. In DNA form, the CDR3 reads TGTGCCAGCAGCCCACAGGGAAGTTTTAGTGCAGATACGCAGTATTTT.

The chain carries TRBV28 and TRBJ1-5; TRBD1 matches 12 bases. The ends lost 5 bases at V and 7 bases at J; junction bases unmatched: 9. CDR1 is MDHEN, CDR2 SYDVKM, per germline. The CDR3 runs to 16 residues. CDR3 residues: CASSNRDRGRSQPQHF. CDR3 sequence (DNA): TGTGCCAGCAGTAACCGGGACAGGGGGCGAAGCCAGCCCCAGCATTTT.

This chain links TRBV28 with TRBJ2-2; 9 nucleotides align to TRBD1. The CDR3 runs to 15 residues. Germline CDR1 reads MDHEN; CDR2 reads SYDVKM. Trimming took 1 base from V and 4 from J; bases not matched to a gene: 1. The CDR3 DNA sequence: TGTGCCAGCAGTTTATTGGGACAGGGCACCGGGGAGCTGTTTTTT. Its translation: CASSLLGQGTGELFF.

The chain links TRBV14 to TRBJ2-7; 9 bases are shared with TRBD2. The trim removed 4 bases at V and 4 bases at J, leaving 5 bases unmatched. This CDR3 has 14 amino acids. The germline gives CDR1 SGHDN, CDR2 FVKESK. In DNA, the CDR3 is TGTGCCAGCAGCCTCCCGGGACTAGCTTACGAGCAGTACTTC. It is translated as CASSLPGLAYEQYF.

The V and J genes are TRBV2 and TRBJ2-1; 16 bases are a match to TRBD2. Germline CDR1 reads SNHLY; CDR2 reads FYNNEI. J gave up 8 bases and V 0 bases, and 1 base lay outside the gene matches. The CDR3 consists of 16 residues. The CDR3 reads CASSEAGLAGGYEQFF. The DNA for the CDR3 is TGTGCCAGCAGTGAAGCGGGACTAGCGGGAGGGTATGAGCAGTTCTTC. The whole variable domain, remainder taken from reference TRBV2 and TRBJ2-1, is EPEVTQTPSHQVTQMGQEVILRCVPISNHLYFYWYRQILGQKVEFLVSFYNNEISEKSEIFDDQFSVERPDGSNFTLKIRSTKLEDSAMYFCASSEAGLAGGYEQFFGPGTRLTVL.

V gene TRBV2 combines with J gene TRBJ2-1; 9 nucleotides agree with TRBD2. Trimming took 5 bases from V and 8 from J; bases not matched to a gene: 13. Per germline, CDR1 SNHLY and CDR2 FYNNEI. This CDR3 has 16 amino acids. This chain's CDR3 is CASSRTRGLAGDEQFF. The CDR3 region has the DNA TGTGCCAGCAGTCGGACTAGGGGACTAGCTGGTGATGAGCAGTTCTTC.

The V gene is TRBV6-5, the J gene TRBJ2-7, with D possibly TRBD2 on 6 matching bases. This CDR3 has 13 residues. In germline, CDR1 is MNHEY, CDR2 SVGAGI. V was cut by 7 bases and J by 7 bases, with 17 bases left in between. CDR3 sequence: CASKGLTLGEQYF. The CDR3 DNA follows: TGTGCCAGCAAGGGACTTACTTTGGGGGAGCAGTACTTC.